The rows below give T cell receptor beta chains drawn from one sample of a study of T cell responses to AZD1222 COVID-19 vaccine. Some clones are missing from TCRdb's copy, which holds only in-frame ones; the method was immunoSEQ multiplex PCR. The repertoire has around 50,000 clones, 80% to 90% of them found once; the top ten carry roughly 10%. The material sequenced was peripheral blood, taken on day 0 of AZD1222 vaccination. All receptors derive from an adult in good health. The conserved cysteine and the conserved F or W are not part of the CDR3 here. D genes are given only for firm matches.

v_call: TRBV19; d_call: .; cdr3_aa: ASSLVETLH
v_call: TRBV11-2; d_call: .; cdr3_aa: ASSPSTGAGNEQF
v_call: TRBV18; d_call: .; cdr3_aa: ASSPLRTEAF
v_call: TRBV5-4; d_call: TRBD1; cdr3_aa: ASSSSGTGRYGYT
v_call: TRBV11-2; d_call: .; cdr3_aa: ASSLLDYEQY
v_call: TRBV28; d_call: .; cdr3_aa: ASSSTFTEAF
v_call: TRBV11-2; d_call: .; cdr3_aa: ASSSSRIYEQY
v_call: TRBV15; d_call: .; cdr3_aa: ATSRGTPGSTQY
v_call: TRBV3-1/TRBV3-2; d_call: TRBD1; cdr3_aa: ASSQEAGGRGYT
v_call: TRBV6-5; d_call: TRBD1; cdr3_aa: ASSLPGGDGYT
v_call: TRBV19; d_call: .; cdr3_aa: ASSILGRDQPQH
v_call: TRBV7-9; d_call: .; cdr3_aa: ASSLGLTTEAF
v_call: TRBV19; d_call: .; cdr3_aa: ASSPPGRNSLNYGYT
v_call: TRBV20-1; d_call: TRBD2; cdr3_aa: SASHPSGAYEQY
v_call: TRBV19; d_call: .; cdr3_aa: ASSPGQSYNEQF
v_call: TRBV7-2; d_call: .; cdr3_aa: ASSSSGPNEKLF
v_call: TRBV5-1; d_call: TRBD2; cdr3_aa: ASSSGLVPDTQY
v_call: TRBV20-1; d_call: .; cdr3_aa: SADGHNEQF
v_call: TRBV10-2; d_call: TRBD2; cdr3_aa: ASRTSDSSYEQY
v_call: TRBV5-6; d_call: .; cdr3_aa: ASSLAEGPYNEQF
v_call: TRBV6-2/TRBV6-3; d_call: TRBD1; cdr3_aa: ASSYSLAGTGGRQPQH
v_call: TRBV5-5; d_call: TRBD1; cdr3_aa: ASSLTGVNEQF
v_call: TRBV6-2/TRBV6-3; d_call: .; cdr3_aa: ASSFQRRGYT